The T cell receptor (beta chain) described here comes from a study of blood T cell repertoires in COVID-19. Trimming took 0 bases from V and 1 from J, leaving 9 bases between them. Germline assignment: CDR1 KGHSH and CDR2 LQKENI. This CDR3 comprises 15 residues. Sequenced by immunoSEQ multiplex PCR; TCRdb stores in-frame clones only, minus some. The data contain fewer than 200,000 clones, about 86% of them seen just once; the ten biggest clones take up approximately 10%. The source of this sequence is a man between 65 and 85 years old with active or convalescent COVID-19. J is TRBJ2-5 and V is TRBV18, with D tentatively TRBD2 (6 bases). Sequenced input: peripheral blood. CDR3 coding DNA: TGTGCCAGCTCACCACCTCCCGGGGGCCAAGAGACCCAGTACTTC. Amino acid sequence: CASSPPPGGQETQYF. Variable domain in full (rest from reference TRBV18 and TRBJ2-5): NAGVMQNPRHLVRRRGQEARLRCSPMKGHSHVYWYRQLPEEGLKFMVYLQKENIIDESGMPKERFSAEFPKEGPSILRIQQVVRGDSAAYFCASSPPPGGQETQYFGPGTRLLVL.